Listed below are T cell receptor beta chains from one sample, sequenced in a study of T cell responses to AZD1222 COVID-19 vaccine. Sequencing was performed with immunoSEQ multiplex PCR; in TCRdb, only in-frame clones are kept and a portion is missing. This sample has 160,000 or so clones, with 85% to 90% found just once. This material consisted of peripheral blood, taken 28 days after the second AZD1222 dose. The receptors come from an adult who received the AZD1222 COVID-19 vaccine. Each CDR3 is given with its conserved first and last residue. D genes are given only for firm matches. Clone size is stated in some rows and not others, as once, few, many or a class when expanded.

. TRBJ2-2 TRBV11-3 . TGTGCCAGCAGCTTAGATCCTGTCAGGGGTGAGACCGGGGAGCTGTTTTTT CASSLDPVRGETGELFF
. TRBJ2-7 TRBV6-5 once TGTGCCAGCAGAGACTACTACGAGCAGTACTTC CASRDYYEQYF
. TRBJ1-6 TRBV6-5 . TGTGCCAGCAGTTACTCCTCCATTAGAAGGGGTTCACCCCTCCACTTT CASSYSSIRRGSPLHF
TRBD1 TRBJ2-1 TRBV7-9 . TGTGCCAGCAGCTTAGCCCGGGACAGGGTCGTTGAGCAGTTCTTC CASSLARDRVVEQFF
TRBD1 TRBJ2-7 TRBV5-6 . TGTGCCAGCAGCGGGACCTCCGGGACAGGGGGCTACGAGCAGTACTTC CASSGTSGTGGYEQYF
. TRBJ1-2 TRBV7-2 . TGTGCCAGCAGCTTAACCGAACTGGATGGCTACACCTTC CASSLTELDGYTF
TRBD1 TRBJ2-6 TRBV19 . TGTGCCAGTAGTCCGGACAGGGGGAAGAGCTCTGGGGCCAACGTCCTGACTTTC CASSPDRGKSSGANVLTF
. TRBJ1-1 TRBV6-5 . TGTGCCAGCATCGGGTTTGGCACTGAAGCTTTCTTT CASIGFGTEAFF
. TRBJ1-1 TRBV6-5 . TGTGCCAGCAGTCGAATGAACACTGAAGCTTTCTTT CASSRMNTEAFF
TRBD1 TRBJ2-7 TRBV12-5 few TGTGCTAGTGGTTTGGGACAGGGAGAACTCTGGTACTTC CASGLGQGELWYF
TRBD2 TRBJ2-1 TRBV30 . TGTGCCTGGAGATCTCGGGGGGGCCCAACCCTTAACCTGAACAATGAGCAGTTCTTC CAWRSRGGPTLNLNNEQFF
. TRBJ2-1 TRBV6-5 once TGTGCCAGCAGTTTCTTAGATGAGCAGTTCTTC CASSFLDEQFF
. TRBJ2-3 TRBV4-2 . TGTGCCAGCAGCCAAGATATGGGGGGTGGTGTATCGGATACGCAGTATTTT CASSQDMGGGVSDTQYF
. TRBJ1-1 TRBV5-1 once TGCGCCAGCAGCCCCTTTTTTGCACCGAACACTGAAGCTTTCTTT CASSPFFAPNTEAFF
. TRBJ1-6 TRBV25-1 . TGTGCCAGCAGTGACCTCTTAACAGGGCGCGATTCACCCCTCCACTTT CASSDLLTGRDSPLHF
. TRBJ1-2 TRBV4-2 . TGTGCCAGCAGCCAACCCCAGGGAACATATGGCTACACCTTC CASSQPQGTYGYTF